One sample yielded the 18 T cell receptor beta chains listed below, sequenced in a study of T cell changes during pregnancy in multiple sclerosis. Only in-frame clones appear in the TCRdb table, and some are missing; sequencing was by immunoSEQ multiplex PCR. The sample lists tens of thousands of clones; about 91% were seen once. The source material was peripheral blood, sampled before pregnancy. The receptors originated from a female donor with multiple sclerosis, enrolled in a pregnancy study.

CDR3 in amino acids: CAWSVGQGVDEQYF. CDR3 DNA: TGTGCCTGGAGTGTTGGACAGGGTGTAGACGAGCAGTACTTC. The gene calls are TRBV30 and TRBJ2-7, with 8 positions matching TRBD1. The CDR3 is 14 amino acids. V was clipped by 0 bases and J by 5 bases; unmatched bases: 6. CDR1 GTSNPN and CDR2 SVGIG come from the germline V gene (reference sequence).

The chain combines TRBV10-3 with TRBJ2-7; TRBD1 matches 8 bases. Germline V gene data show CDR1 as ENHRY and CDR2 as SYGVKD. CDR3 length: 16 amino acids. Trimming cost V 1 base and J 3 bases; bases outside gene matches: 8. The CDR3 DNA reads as TGTGCCATCAGTGAGTATACGGACAGGGAGAGCTACGAGCAGTACTTC. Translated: CAISEYTDRESYEQYF.

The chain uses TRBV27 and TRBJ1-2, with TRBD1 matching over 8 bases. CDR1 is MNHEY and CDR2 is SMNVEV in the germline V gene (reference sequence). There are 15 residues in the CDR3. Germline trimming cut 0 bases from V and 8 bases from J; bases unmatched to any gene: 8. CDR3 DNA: TGTGCCAGCAGTTTATCAGCCTTCAGGGGGCAGGGCTACACCTTC. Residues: CASSLSAFRGQGYTF.

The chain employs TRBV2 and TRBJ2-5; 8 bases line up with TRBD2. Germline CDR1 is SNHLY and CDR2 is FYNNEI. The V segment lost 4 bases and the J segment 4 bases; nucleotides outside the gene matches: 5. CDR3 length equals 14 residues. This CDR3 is CASSVPAGGETQYF. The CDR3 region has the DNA TGTGCCAGCAGTGTCCCGGCGGGGGGAGAGACCCAGTACTTC.

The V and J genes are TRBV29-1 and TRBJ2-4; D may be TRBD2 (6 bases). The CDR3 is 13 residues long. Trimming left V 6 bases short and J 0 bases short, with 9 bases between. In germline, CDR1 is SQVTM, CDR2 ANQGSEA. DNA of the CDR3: TGCAGCGTGGAGGGGTTAGCCAAAAACATTCAGTACTTC. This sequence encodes CSVEGLAKNIQYF.

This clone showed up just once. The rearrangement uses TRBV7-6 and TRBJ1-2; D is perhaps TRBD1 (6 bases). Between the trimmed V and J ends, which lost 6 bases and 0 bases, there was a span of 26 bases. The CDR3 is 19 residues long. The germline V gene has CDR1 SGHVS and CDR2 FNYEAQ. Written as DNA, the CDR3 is TGTGCCAGCAGGCCCGACCCCGATCAGGACAGACGAGCTAACTATGGCTACACCTTC. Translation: CASRPDPDQDRRANYGYTF.

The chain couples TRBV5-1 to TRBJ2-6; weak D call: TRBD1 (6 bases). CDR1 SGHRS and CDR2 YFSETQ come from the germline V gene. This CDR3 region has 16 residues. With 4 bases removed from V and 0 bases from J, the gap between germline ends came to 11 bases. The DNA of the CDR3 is TGCGCCAGCAGCCAAGGACAGACCTCTGGGGCCAACGTCCTGACTTTC. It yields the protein CASSQGQTSGANVLTF.

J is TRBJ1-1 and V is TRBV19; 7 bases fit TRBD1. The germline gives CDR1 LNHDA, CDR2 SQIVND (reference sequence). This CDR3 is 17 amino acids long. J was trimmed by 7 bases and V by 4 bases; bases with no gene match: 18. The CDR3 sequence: CASSTPTGWVPVDEAFF. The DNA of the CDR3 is TGTGCCAGTAGTACCCCGACAGGGTGGGTCCCCGTCGATGAAGCTTTCTTT.

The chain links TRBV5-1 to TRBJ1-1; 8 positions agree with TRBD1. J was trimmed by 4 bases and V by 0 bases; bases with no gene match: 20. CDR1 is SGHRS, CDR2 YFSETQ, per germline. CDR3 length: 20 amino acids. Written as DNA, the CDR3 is TGCGCCAGCAGCTTGGGCACTGGAAAGGACAGGGCTAATTATGTCACTGAAGCTTTCTTT. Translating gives CASSLGTGKDRANYVTEAFF.

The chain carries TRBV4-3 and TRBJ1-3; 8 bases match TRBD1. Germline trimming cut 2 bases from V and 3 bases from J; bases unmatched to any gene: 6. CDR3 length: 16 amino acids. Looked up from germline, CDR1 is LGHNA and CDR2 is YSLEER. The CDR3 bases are TGCGCCAGCAGCCAAAGCCTCGGGACAGGTGGAAACACCATATATTTT. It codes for CASSQSLGTGGNTIYF.

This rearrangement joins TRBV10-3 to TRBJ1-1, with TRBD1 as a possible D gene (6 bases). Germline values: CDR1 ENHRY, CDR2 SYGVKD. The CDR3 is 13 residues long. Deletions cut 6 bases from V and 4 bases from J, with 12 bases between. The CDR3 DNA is TGTGCCATCAGACCTCAGGGGAGCACTGAAGCTTTCTTT. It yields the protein CAIRPQGSTEAFF.

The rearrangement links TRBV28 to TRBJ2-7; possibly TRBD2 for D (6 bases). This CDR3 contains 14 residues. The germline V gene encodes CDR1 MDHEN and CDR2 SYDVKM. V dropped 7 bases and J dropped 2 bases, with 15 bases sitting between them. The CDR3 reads CASNSGGQPYEQYF. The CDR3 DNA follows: TGTGCCAGCAATAGCGGAGGGCAGCCCTACGAGCAGTACTTC.

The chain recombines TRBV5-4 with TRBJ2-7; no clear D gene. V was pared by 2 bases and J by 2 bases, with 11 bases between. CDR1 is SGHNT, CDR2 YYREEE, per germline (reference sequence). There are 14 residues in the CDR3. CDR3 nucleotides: TGTGCCAGCAGCTTTCAGTCCCAGACCTACGAGCAGTACTTC. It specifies CASSFQSQTYEQYF.

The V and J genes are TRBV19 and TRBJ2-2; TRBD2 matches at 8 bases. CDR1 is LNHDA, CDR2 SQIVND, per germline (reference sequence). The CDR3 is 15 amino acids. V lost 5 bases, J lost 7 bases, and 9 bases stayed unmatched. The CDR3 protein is CASSGRAGASGELFF. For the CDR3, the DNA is TGTGCCAGTAGTGGGAGAGCGGGAGCGAGCGGGGAGCTGTTTTTT.

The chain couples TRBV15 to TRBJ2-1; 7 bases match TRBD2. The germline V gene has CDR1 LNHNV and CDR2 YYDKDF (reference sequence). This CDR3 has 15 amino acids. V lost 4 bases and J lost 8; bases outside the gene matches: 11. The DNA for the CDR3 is TGTGCCACCAGCATTAGGAGCGGGATTGAGGATGAGCAGTTCTTC. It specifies CATSIRSGIEDEQFF. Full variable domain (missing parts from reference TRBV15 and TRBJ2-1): DAMVIQNPRYQVTQFGKPVTLSCSQTLNHNVMYWYQQKSSQAPKLLFHYYDKDFNNEADTPDNFQSRRPNTSFCFLDIRSPGLGDTAMYLCATSIRSGIEDEQFFGPGTRLTVL.

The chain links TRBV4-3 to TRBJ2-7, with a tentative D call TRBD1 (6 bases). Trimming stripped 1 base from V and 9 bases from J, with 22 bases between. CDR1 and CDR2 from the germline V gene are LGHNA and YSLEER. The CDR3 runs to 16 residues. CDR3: CASSQGTGTTTSVQYF. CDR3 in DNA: TGCGCCAGCAGCCAAGGGACCGGGACAACAACCTCCGTGCAGTACTTC.

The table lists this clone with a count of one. The CDR3 nucleotides read TGTGCCAGCAGCTTTGGACAGGGGGTTGGCAATGAGCAGTTCTTC. This encodes CASSFGQGVGNEQFF. The rearrangement links TRBV7-2 to TRBJ2-1; 10 positions agree with TRBD1. Losses at the gene ends were 3 bases for V and 6 bases for J; bases not matched to a gene: 5. The germline gives CDR1 SGHTA, CDR2 FQGNSA. This CDR3 contains 15 residues.

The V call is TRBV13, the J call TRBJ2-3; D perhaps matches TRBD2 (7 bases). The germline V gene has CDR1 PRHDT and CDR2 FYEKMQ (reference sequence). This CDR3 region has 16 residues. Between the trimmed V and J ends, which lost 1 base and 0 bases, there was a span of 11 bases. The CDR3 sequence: CASSLAGGLSTDTQYF. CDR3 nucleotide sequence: TGTGCCAGCAGCTTAGCGGGGGGCCTAAGCACAGATACGCAGTATTTT.